The clone carrying this T cell receptor (beta chain) appeared many times. This record comes from a study of human T cells and chemical hapten exposure. Time point indicated: patch test 1, 2 weeks after DPC sensitization. The treatment is: therapeutic diphenylcyclopropenone sensitization with weekly scalp DPC. Trimming left V 6 bases short and J 4 bases short, with 9 bases between. The CDR3 length is 12 residues. Per germline, CDR1 SEHNR and CDR2 FQNEAQ (reference sequence). TCRdb itself ran the RACE reads through MiXCR, one entry per CDR3 protein. Of roughly 380,000 distinct CDR3 sequences listed, approximately 5.1% are singletons.

The chain has TRBV7-9 and TRBJ2-5; D perhaps matches TRBD2 (6 bases). The TCR originated in a woman aged 45 to 65 with alopecia areata. Some clones in this sample may be carry-over from other donors' samples. The input for sequencing was whole blood, taken in connection with sensitization to the hapten diphenylcyclopropenone (DPC). CDR3 DNA: TGTGCCAGCAGGGCGGGGCCAGAGACCCAGTACTTC. It translates to CASRAGPETQYF.